The subject of this entry is one TCR beta chain. The antigen remains unidentified. V lost 0 bases and J lost 10, with 10 bases in between. This CDR3 has 13 amino acids. The sample comes from a study of T cell responses to AZD1222 COVID-19 vaccine. At the level of the study: Pooling covered second doses at about 4 or about 12 weeks.

The method was immunoSEQ multiplex PCR; TCRdb's version includes in-frame clones alone and lacks a portion of them. The sample includes about 150,000 clones, around 88% of them seen just once. Study results and limitations: Across the whole spike, CD4 TCRs peaked at regions 160-218 and 743-854. The reported proportion of spike-specific TCRs targeting unmutated variant regions was nearly half. Seropositivity was recorded at baseline in only a handful of AZD1222 recipients.

The material sequenced was peripheral blood, taken on day 0 of AZD1222 vaccination. The receptor comes from an adult in good health. V and J are TRBV12-3 or TRBV12-4 and TRBJ2-1, with D possibly being TRBD1 (5 bases). CDR3: CASSLAWQGEQFF. As DNA, the CDR3 is TGTGCCAGCAGTTTAGCGTGGCAGGGCGAGCAGTTCTTC.